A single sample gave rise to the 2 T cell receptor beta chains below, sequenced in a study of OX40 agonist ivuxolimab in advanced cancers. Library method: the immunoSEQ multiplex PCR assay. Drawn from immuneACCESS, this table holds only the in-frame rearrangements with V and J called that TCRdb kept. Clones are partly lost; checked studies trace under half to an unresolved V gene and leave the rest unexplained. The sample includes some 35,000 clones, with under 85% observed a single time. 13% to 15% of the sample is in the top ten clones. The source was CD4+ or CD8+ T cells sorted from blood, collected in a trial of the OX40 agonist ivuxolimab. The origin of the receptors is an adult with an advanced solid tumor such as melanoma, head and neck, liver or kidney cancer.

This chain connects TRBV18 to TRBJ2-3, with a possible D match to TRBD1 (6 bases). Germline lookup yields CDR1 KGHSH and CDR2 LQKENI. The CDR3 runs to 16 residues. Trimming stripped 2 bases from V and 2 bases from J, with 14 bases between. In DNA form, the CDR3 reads TGTGCCAGCTCACCAGGCAGGGGTCCCACCACAGATACGCAGTATTTT. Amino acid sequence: CASSPGRGPTTDTQYF.

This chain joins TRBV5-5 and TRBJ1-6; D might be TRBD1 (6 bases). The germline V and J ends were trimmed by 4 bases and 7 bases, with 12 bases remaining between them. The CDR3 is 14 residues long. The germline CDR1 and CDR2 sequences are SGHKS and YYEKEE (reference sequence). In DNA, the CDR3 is TGTGCCAGCAGCCCGGACAGAGCCAATTCACCCCTCCACTTT. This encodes CASSPDRANSPLHF.